The 27 T cell receptor beta chains listed next were all sequenced from one sample in a study of technical replicates of blood from several donors. Produced via immunoSEQ multiplex PCR; TCRdb's table is partial and in-frame only. The table includes approximately 79,000 clones, 95% detected once. Material: T cells isolated from PBMCs. These receptors were obtained from a human donor in good health.

This chain uses TRBV5-1 with TRBJ1-1; 10 bases are a match to TRBD1. V lost 2 bases, J lost 2 bases, and 3 bases stayed unmatched. CDR1 and CDR2 from the germline V gene are SGHRS and YFSETQ. This CDR3 has 15 residues. CDR3 in DNA: TGCGCCAGCAGCTTTCCGACAGGGGGCAACACTGAAGCTTTCTTT. Translation: CASSFPTGGNTEAFF.

This chain connects TRBV2 to TRBJ1-1; TRBD1 matches 8 bases. This CDR3 contains 15 residues. V was pared by 8 bases and J by 1 base, with 9 bases of the junction left unmatched. In germline, CDR1 is SNHLY, CDR2 FYNNEI. The CDR3 here is CASRKPGQGNTEAFF. Written as DNA, the CDR3 is TGTGCCAGCCGAAAACCCGGACAGGGGAACACTGAAGCTTTCTTT.

J is TRBJ1-1 and V is TRBV14, with unresolved D. Germline CDR1 is SGHDN and CDR2 is FVKESK. The length of the CDR3 is 13 residues. The ends were cut back, 5 bases at V and 8 bases at J, with 15 bases in the middle. The CDR3 here is CASSTREGWEAFF. The CDR3 coding sequence is TGTGCCAGCAGCACCCGGGAGGGCTGGGAAGCTTTCTTT.

J is TRBJ2-7 and V is TRBV7-2, with D possibly TRBD2 on 6 matching bases. The V gene lost 3 bases and the J gene lost 2 bases, with 8 bases spanning the gap. Germline-derived CDR1 and CDR2 are SGHTA and FQGNSA. The CDR3 covers 13 residues. The chain's CDR3 is CASSFSGAYEQYF. The CDR3 nucleotides read TGTGCCAGCAGCTTTAGCGGCGCCTACGAGCAGTACTTC.

The chain uses TRBV10-2 and TRBJ2-1; D gene unclear. Trimming cost V 3 bases and J 6 bases, with 12 bases left between them. The germline V gene encodes CDR1 WSHSY and CDR2 SAAADI. This CDR3 has 14 residues. DNA of the CDR3: TGCGCCAGCAGTGACCCCCACACGGGCAATGAGCAGTTCTTC. Translation gives CASSDPHTGNEQFF.

CDR3 in amino acids: CASSLNRESSYEQYF. The CDR3 nucleotides are TGTGCCAGCAGCTTAAACAGGGAAAGCTCCTACGAGCAGTACTTC. The gene calls are TRBV5-8 and TRBJ2-7, with D perhaps TRBD1 (6 bases). Trimming removed 2 bases from V and 0 bases from J, with 12 bases in between. CDR3 length equals 15 residues. CDR1 and CDR2 from the germline V gene are SGHTS and YDEGEE.

The gene calls are TRBV7-2 and TRBJ2-1; possible D gene TRBD2, 5 bases. CDR3 length: 15 residues. Trimming removed 2 bases at V and 2 bases at J, with 10 bases between. The germline V gene has CDR1 SGHTA and CDR2 FQGNSA. CDR3 sequence: CASSLLASPYNEQFF. The CDR3 region has the DNA TGTGCCAGCAGCTTATTAGCGAGCCCCTACAATGAGCAGTTCTTC. The variable domain in full, with the rest retrieved from reference TRBV7-2 and TRBJ2-1, is GAGVSQSPSNKVTEKGKDVELRCDPISGHTALYWYRQSLGQGLEFLIYFQGNSAPDKSGLPSDRFSAERTGGSVSTLTIQRTQQEDSAVYLCASSLLASPYNEQFFGPGTRLTVL.

The chain has TRBV5-1 and TRBJ1-2; D unresolved. The CDR3 is 13 amino acids. Trimming took off 5 bases at V and 7 bases at J, with 15 bases between the two ends. The germline CDR1 and CDR2 sequences are SGHRS and YFSETQ. The CDR3 region is CASSYDEEGGYTF. Here the CDR3 DNA reads TGCGCCAGCAGTTATGATGAGGAGGGTGGCTACACCTTC.

The V call is TRBV7-2, the J call TRBJ1-2, with 7 bases aligning to TRBD1. Germline trimming cut 8 bases from V and 4 bases from J; bases unmatched to any gene: 7. The CDR3 spans 13 residues. The germline V gene has CDR1 SGHTA and CDR2 FQGNSA. In DNA form, the CDR3 reads TGTGCCAGCTTCGACGGGACAGTCTATGGCTACACCTTC. It specifies CASFDGTVYGYTF.

The chain combines TRBV11-2 with TRBJ1-2; tentative D call: TRBD1 (6 bases). CDR1 and CDR2 from the germline V gene are SGHAT and FQNNGV. V was trimmed by 10 bases and J by 1 base, leaving 22 bases between them. The CDR3 consists of 16 residues. This CDR3 is CATLYLRDKNNYGYTF. As DNA, the CDR3 is TGTGCCACTCTTTATTTAAGGGACAAAAATAACTATGGCTACACCTTC.

The genes are TRBV5-1 and TRBJ2-3; tentative D call: TRBD1 (5 bases). The V end lost 2 bases, the J end lost 1 base, and 8 bases lay between the germline ends. CDR3 size: 14 residues. CDR1 and CDR2 (germline): SGHRS, YFSETQ. In DNA, the CDR3 is TGCGCCAGCAGCTTAGGACACGGCACAGATACGCAGTATTTT. This sequence encodes CASSLGHGTDTQYF.

CDR3 region: CSVEESGTGAYNEQFF. CDR3 in DNA: TGCAGCGTTGAAGAATCCGGGACAGGGGCCTACAATGAGCAGTTCTTC. The genes are TRBV29-1 and TRBJ2-1; 10 nucleotides match TRBD1. This CDR3 is built from 16 residues. Losses at the gene ends were 0 bases for V and 2 bases for J; bases not matched to a gene: 4. The germline CDR1 and CDR2 sequences are SQVTM and ANQGSEA.

The rearrangement links TRBV15 to TRBJ2-5, with 9 nucleotides matching TRBD2. This CDR3 has 16 residues. V was clipped by 5 bases and J by 4 bases; unmatched bases: 11. Germline assignment: CDR1 LNHNV and CDR2 YYDKDF (reference sequence). The CDR3 DNA sequence: TGTGCCACCAGCGGTTTTACTAGCGGGCTGGGAGAGACCCAGTACTTC. Protein: CATSGFTSGLGETQYF.

The V gene is TRBV29-1, the J gene TRBJ1-1; the D gene is possibly TRBD1 (5 bases). The CDR3 is 16 residues long. The V end was cut by 3 bases, the J end by 1 base, with 18 bases between. Germline CDR1 reads SQVTM; CDR2 reads ANQGSEA. The DNA for the CDR3 is TGCAGCGTTGACCCCGCGGGGCCCGGTGGGAACACTGAAGCTTTCTTT. The encoded protein is CSVDPAGPGGNTEAFF.

V usage is TRBV10-3 and J usage is TRBJ1-2; TRBD1 aligns across 8 bases. The ends lost 2 bases at V and 8 bases at J; junction bases unmatched: 4. Looked up from germline, CDR1 is ENHRY and CDR2 is SYGVKD. The CDR3 covers 13 residues. The CDR3 bases are TGTGCCATCAGTGAGCAGGGGGCGTACGGCTACACCTTC. It translates to CAISEQGAYGYTF.

The chain uses TRBV21-1 and TRBJ1-1. TRBV21-1 is flagged as a pseudogene. This CDR3 spans 18 amino acids. This CDR3 reads CASSKGQGGRRLYTEAFF. Here the CDR3 DNA reads TGTGCCAGCAGCAAAGGCCAGGGAGGGCGAAGGTTGTACACTGAAGCTTTCTTT.

V usage is TRBV13 and J usage is TRBJ2-3; 13 bases map to TRBD2. The CDR3 contains 15 residues. The V segment lost 7 bases and the J segment 4 bases; nucleotides outside the gene matches: 5. Germline lookup yields CDR1 PRHDT and CDR2 FYEKMQ (reference sequence). The CDR3 DNA is TGTGCCAGCACCCGGACTAGCGGGGGTTCAGATACGCAGTATTTT. As protein: CASTRTSGGSDTQYF.

The gene calls are TRBV6-5 and TRBJ1-4, with D uncertain. CDR1 and CDR2 (germline): MNHEY, SVGAGI. The germline V and J ends were trimmed by 10 bases and 8 bases, with 23 bases remaining between them. This CDR3 is 15 amino acids long. The CDR3 is CATHKGGRFLEKLFF. As DNA, the CDR3 is TGTGCCACCCACAAAGGAGGGAGGTTTTTGGAAAAACTGTTTTTT.

A single count supports this clone. The chain carries TRBV2 and TRBJ1-1; D call uncertain. The CDR3 is 13 residues long. Germline V gene lookup returns CDR1 SNHLY and CDR2 FYNNEI. The ends were cut back, 8 bases at V and 0 bases at J, with 10 bases in the middle. CDR3 amino acids: CASVAEMNTEAFF. DNA for the CDR3: TGTGCCAGCGTAGCCGAGATGAACACTGAAGCTTTCTTT.

The genes are TRBV18 and TRBJ2-7; 9 positions match TRBD1. The length of the CDR3 is 15 residues. Germline V CDR1 and CDR2: KGHSH, LQKENI. The junction had 8 bases not matched to a gene; V was cut back by 3 bases and J by 5 bases. This CDR3 reads CASSPSGTGPHEQYF. The CDR3 DNA reads as TGTGCCAGCTCACCCTCCGGGACAGGGCCTCACGAGCAGTACTTC.

J is TRBJ2-2 and V is TRBV2, with TRBD2 matching over 14 bases. Trimming took 6 bases from V and 6 from J; bases not matched to a gene: 3. Germline CDR1 reads SNHLY; CDR2 reads FYNNEI. This CDR3 contains 15 residues. CDR3 amino acids: CASSGTSGGSGELFF. CDR3 in DNA: TGTGCCAGCAGCGGGACTAGCGGGGGATCCGGGGAGCTGTTTTTT. The complete variable domain, with remaining parts taken from reference TRBV2 and TRBJ2-2, reads EPEVTQTPSHQVTQMGQEVILRCVPISNHLYFYWYRQILGQKVEFLVSFYNNEISEKSEIFDDQFSVERPDGSNFTLKIRSTKLEDSAMYFCASSGTSGGSGELFFGEGSRLTVL.

The CDR3 DNA sequence: TGTGCCAGCAGGGCACAGGGTAGGACTGAAGCTTTCTTT. Its translation: CASRAQGRTEAFF. The genes are TRBV6-5 and TRBJ1-1; tentative D call: TRBD1 (6 bases). V lost 6 bases to trimming and J lost 5 bases, with 13 bases between them. This CDR3 is built from 13 residues. Germline V lookup: CDR1 MNHEY, CDR2 SVGAGI.

As DNA, the CDR3 is TGCAGCGTCGGGGGACGGAGGATCTCTGAAGCTTTCTTT. Translating gives CSVGGRRISEAFF. The chain couples TRBV29-1 to TRBJ1-1, with D maybe TRBD1 (5 bases). Germline V CDR1 and CDR2: SQVTM, ANQGSEA. CDR3 size: 13 residues. Trimming pared 6 bases from V and 6 bases from J, leaving 17 bases between.

The gene calls are TRBV9 and TRBJ2-5, with D possibly matching TRBD2 (5 bases). The germline V gene encodes CDR1 SGDLS and CDR2 YYNGEE. Trimming stripped 4 bases from V and 3 bases from J, with 22 bases between. This CDR3 is 17 amino acids long. CDR3 bases: TGTGCCAGCAGCTTGAGGGATGGGAGAGGGTGGGAAGAGACCCAGTACTTC. Its translation: CASSLRDGRGWEETQYF. Filled out from reference TRBV9 and TRBJ2-5, the complete variable domain reads DSGVTQTPKHLITATGQRVTLRCSPRSGDLSVYWYQQSLDQGLQFLIQYYNGEERAKGNILERFSAQQFPDLHSELNLSSLELGDSALYFCASSLRDGRGWEETQYFGPGTRLLVL.

CDR3 nucleotides: TGTGCCAGCAGTTACGGACAGCGTAACTCTGGAAACACCATATATTTT. It translates to CASSYGQRNSGNTIYF. The V and J genes are TRBV6-5 and TRBJ1-3; the D gene is possibly TRBD1 (6 bases). There are 16 residues in the CDR3. V shed 2 bases and J shed 0 bases, with 11 bases lying between them. Per germline, CDR1 MNHEY and CDR2 SVGAGI.

The chain uses TRBV5-1 and TRBJ1-3, with 10 bases that match TRBD1. The germline V gene encodes CDR1 SGHRS and CDR2 YFSETQ. The CDR3 spans 14 residues. J lost 4 bases, V lost 4 bases, and 2 bases had no gene match. CDR3 amino acids: CASSRGQGGNTIYF. The CDR3 nucleotides are TGCGCCAGCAGCCGGGGACAGGGGGGAAACACCATATATTTT.

This chain uses TRBV7-8 with TRBJ2-7; D may be TRBD1 (5 bases). Germline CDR1 SGHVS, CDR2 FQNEAQ. V was clipped by 2 bases and J by 6 bases, with 20 bases between them. The CDR3 length is 16 residues. The CDR3 sequence is CASSLNSIDSLSEQYF. In DNA, the CDR3 is TGTGCCAGCAGCTTAAATTCCATTGACAGTTTATCCGAGCAGTACTTC.